This T cell receptor beta chain was captured in a study of T cells in Graves' hyperthyroidism and ophthalmopathy. Study results and limitations: Most thyroid clonotypes with frequency above 0.001 were detected in blood. Patients with ophthalmopathy were separated from those with stable hyperthyroidism by a 13 V-J model.

RNA transcripts were the template for amplifying TCR beta CDR3 regions. First-round RT-PCR of the TCR CDR3 relied on the HTBI primer set. TCRdb independently ran MiXCR on the multiplex PCR reads; one entry per CDR3 protein. The table lists under 200,000 distinct CDR3 sequences, roughly 10% of them singletons. Germline assignment: CDR1 MNHNY and CDR2 SVGAGI (reference sequence). This CDR3 is 17 amino acids long. J lost 1 base, V lost 2 bases, and 7 bases had no gene match. This clonotype was observed many times. Its antigen remains unidentified. Among the patients, aged 18 to 65, hyperthyroidism was newly diagnosed and had lasted under 2 months. From approximately 9.5 ml of fresh peripheral blood, PBMCs were isolated.

The J gene is TRBJ2-2, the V gene TRBV6-6, with 7 bases that match TRBD1. Source material: blood. The clonotype was recovered from a woman aged 18-30 years with Graves' hyperthyroidism that later progressed to Graves' ophthalmopathy. CDR3 protein: CASSYPNRGQNTGELFF. As DNA, the CDR3 is TGTGCCAGCAGTTACCCTAACAGGGGACAGAACACCGGGGAGCTGTTTTTT.